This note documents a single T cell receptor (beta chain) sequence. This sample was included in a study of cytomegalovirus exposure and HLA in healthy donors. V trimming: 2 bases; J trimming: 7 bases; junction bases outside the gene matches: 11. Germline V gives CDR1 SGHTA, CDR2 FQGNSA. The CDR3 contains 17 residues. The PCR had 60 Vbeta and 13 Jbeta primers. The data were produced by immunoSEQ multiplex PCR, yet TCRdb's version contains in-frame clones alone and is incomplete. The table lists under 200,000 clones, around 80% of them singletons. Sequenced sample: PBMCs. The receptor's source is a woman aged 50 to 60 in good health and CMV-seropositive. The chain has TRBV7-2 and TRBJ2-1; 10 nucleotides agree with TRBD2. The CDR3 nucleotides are TGTGCCAGCAGCTTAAACCAGCGGGGGGGCCGTTGGAATGAGCAGTTCTTC. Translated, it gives CASSLNQRGGRWNEQFF.